A single sample gave rise to the 18 T cell receptor beta chains below, sequenced in a study of cytomegalovirus exposure and HLA in healthy donors. PCR used 60 Vbeta primers and 13 Jbeta primers. Sequencing used immunoSEQ multiplex PCR; TCRdb keeps in-frame clones, though not all of them. The sample table includes about 190,000 clones. Source material: PBMCs. These receptors all come from a man aged 25 to 40 in good health and CMV-seronegative.

CDR3 sequence (DNA): TGTGCCAGCAGCTTTGGGGCAGGTTTACCGGATCAGCCCCAGCATTTT. Its protein product is CASSFGAGLPDQPQHF. The chain employs TRBV7-9 and TRBJ1-5; D might be TRBD1 (5 bases). Germline V gene lookup returns CDR1 SEHNR and CDR2 FQNEAQ (reference sequence). The CDR3 runs to 16 residues. The V end was cut by 3 bases, the J end by 5 bases, with 17 bases between.

This clone is labeled medium-sized (0.01 to 0.1%) based on frequency. The rearrangement joins TRBV19 to TRBJ1-3, with no clear D. The V end was cut by 6 bases, the J end by 4 bases, with 10 bases between. The CDR3 has 13 amino acids. Germline values: CDR1 LNHDA, CDR2 SQIVND (reference sequence). This CDR3 is CASRVEGGNTIYF. CDR3 DNA: TGTGCCAGTAGAGTGGAGGGAGGAAACACCATATATTTT. The full variable domain, with the rest looked up from reference TRBV19 and TRBJ1-3, is DGGITQSPKYLFRKEGQNVTLSCEQNLNHDAMYWYRQDPGQGLRLIYYSQIVNDFQKGDIAEGYSVSREKKESFPLTVTSAQKNPTAFYLCASRVEGGNTIYFGEGSWLTVV.

J is TRBJ2-7 and V is TRBV15, with TRBD1 matching 8 bases. This CDR3 has 16 amino acids. Germline V gene lookup returns CDR1 LNHNV and CDR2 YYDKDF (reference sequence). V was pared by 0 bases and J by 4 bases, with 8 bases of the junction left unmatched. CDR3 loop: CATSRDLATGAYEQYF. The DNA of the CDR3 is TGTGCCACCAGCAGAGATCTGGCGACAGGGGCATACGAGCAGTACTTC.

V gene TRBV30 combines with J gene TRBJ1-4; a possible D gene is TRBD1 (6 bases). CDR3 size: 13 residues. Germline CDR1 is GTSNPN and CDR2 is SVGIG (reference sequence). V gave up 7 bases and J gave up 7 bases, with 16 bases separating them. The CDR3 region has the DNA TGTGCCTTGCCCCGGGGGGCTGGTGAAAAACTGTTTTTT. It translates to CALPRGAGEKLFF.

The chain recombines TRBV5-1 with TRBJ1-1, with TRBD1 identical over 9 bases. The junction had 5 bases not matched to a gene; V was cut back by 0 bases and J by 5 bases. The CDR3 contains 15 residues. Germline V gene sequence: CDR1 SGHRS, CDR2 YFSETQ. CDR3 region: CASSLEVQGATEAFF. The CDR3 coding sequence is TGCGCCAGCAGCTTGGAAGTACAGGGGGCAACTGAAGCTTTCTTT. Combining the CDR3 with reference TRBV5-1 and TRBJ1-1 gives the whole variable domain KAGVTQTPRYLIKTRGQQVTLSCSPISGHRSVSWYQQTPGQGLQFLFEYFSETQRNKGNFPGRFSGRQFSNSRSEMNVSTLELGDSALYLCASSLEVQGATEAFFGQGTRLTVV.

The rearrangement uses TRBV7-9 and TRBJ1-2; D is possibly TRBD1 (6 bases). Germline CDR1 and CDR2: SEHNR and FQNEAQ (reference sequence). There are 17 residues in the CDR3. The V gene lost 0 bases and the J gene lost 0 bases, with 14 bases spanning the gap. CDR3 bases: TGTGCCAGCAGCTTAGCGTTCGGGACATCTCCTAACTATGGCTACACCTTC. This gives the protein CASSLAFGTSPNYGYTF.

This rearrangement joins TRBV19 to TRBJ1-4; 9 nucleotides match TRBD1. V shed 1 base and J 4 bases; nucleotides not matched to a gene: 1. CDR1 is LNHDA, CDR2 SQIVND, per germline (reference sequence). The CDR3 is 15 residues long. This CDR3 reads CASSIGTGVNEKLFF. CDR3 sequence (DNA): TGTGCCAGTAGTATAGGGACAGGGGTTAATGAAAAACTGTTTTTT.

The chain recombines TRBV28 with TRBJ1-2; D may be TRBD1 (6 bases). The CDR3 is 17 residues long. V lost 3 bases to trimming and J lost 1 base, with 18 bases between them. Germline CDR1 is MDHEN and CDR2 is SYDVKM. The CDR3 DNA is TGTGCCAGCAGTTTCTCGGCAGGGGCGACATTTAACTATGGCTACACCTTC. This gives the protein CASSFSAGATFNYGYTF.

The rearrangement links TRBV6-5 to TRBJ1-5; D is perhaps TRBD1 (5 bases). V was clipped by 2 bases and J by 2 bases, with 10 bases between them. This CDR3 has 15 residues. CDR1 MNHEY and CDR2 SVGAGI come from the germline V gene. DNA for the CDR3: TGTGCCAGCAGTTACCAGGGAGGTGGCAATCAGCCCCAGCATTTT. It yields the protein CASSYQGGGNQPQHF.

The chain links TRBV6-5 to TRBJ1-1, with D possibly TRBD1 on 6 matching bases. Germline V gene sequence: CDR1 MNHEY, CDR2 SVGAGI. Trimming shortened V by 8 bases and J by 3 bases, and 16 bases separated the two germline ends. This CDR3 is built from 14 residues. DNA of the CDR3: TGTGCCAGCTCCTACGGGGGGGCGGACACTGAAGCTTTCTTT. The encoded protein is CASSYGGADTEAFF.

J is TRBJ1-5 and V is TRBV6-5, with D unclear. Germline V gene lookup returns CDR1 MNHEY and CDR2 SVGAGI. This CDR3 has 15 amino acids. V was shortened by 0 bases and J by 3 bases, with 9 bases between the two germline ends. CDR3 sequence: CASSYSTGDNQPQHF. The CDR3 DNA reads as TGTGCCAGCAGTTACTCGACGGGAGACAATCAGCCCCAGCATTTT.

The CDR3 sequence: CASDLSGANVLTF. CDR3 DNA: TGTGCCAGCGACTTATCTGGGGCCAACGTCCTGACTTTC. The V and J genes are TRBV11-2 and TRBJ2-6; no clear D gene. V was cut by 8 bases and J by 1 base, with 6 bases left in between. There are 13 residues in the CDR3. The germline gives CDR1 SGHAT, CDR2 FQNNGV. The whole variable domain, remainder taken from reference TRBV11-2 and TRBJ2-6, is EAGVAQSPRYKIIEKRQSVAFWCNPISGHATLYWYQQILGQGPKLLIQFQNNGVVDDSQLPKDRFSAERLKGVDSTLKIQPAKLEDSAVYLCASDLSGANVLTFGAGSRLTVL.

The V and J genes are TRBV5-6 and TRBJ2-7, with a weak D call TRBD1 (6 bases). Trimming removed 3 bases at V and 1 base at J, with 23 bases between. The CDR3 totals 18 residues. CDR1 SGHDT and CDR2 YYEEEE come from the germline V gene. This CDR3 reads CASSSAISRAQGSYEQYF. The CDR3 DNA is TGTGCCAGCAGCTCAGCAATTTCCCGGGCACAGGGATCCTACGAGCAGTACTTC.

About this clone itself: Within the sample, other DNA sequences also encode this same CDR3. The chain carries TRBV10-2 and TRBJ1-4, with D maybe TRBD1 (5 bases). The CDR3 loop spans 17 amino acids. Germline V CDR1 and CDR2: WSHSY, SAAADI. The V and J ends lost 0 bases and 2 bases respectively, with 13 bases between them. The CDR3, as DNA: TGCGCCAGCAGTGAGTCGAAGCAGGGTGTTACTAATGAAAAACTGTTTTTT. It yields the protein CASSESKQGVTNEKLFF.

The gene calls are TRBV27 and TRBJ2-1, with 10 bases aligning to TRBD2. The CDR3 contains 16 residues. J was trimmed by 5 bases and V by 3 bases; bases with no gene match: 7. Germline V gene lookup returns CDR1 MNHEY and CDR2 SMNVEV (reference sequence). The CDR3 is CASSFTTSGIDNEQFF. The CDR3 bases are TGTGCCAGCAGTTTCACCACTAGCGGGATAGACAATGAGCAGTTCTTC.

The chain links TRBV7-2 to TRBJ2-2; 7 bases are a match to TRBD2. The J segment lost 4 bases and the V segment lost 2 bases, leaving 7 bases of the junction unmatched. Germline CDR1 and CDR2: SGHTA and FQGNSA. The CDR3 is 16 residues long. The CDR3 loop is CASSLRIGGSTGELFF. The CDR3 DNA reads TGTGCCAGCAGCTTAAGGATAGGCGGGAGCACCGGGGAGCTGTTTTTT.

The chain combines TRBV13 with TRBJ1-6, with TRBD1 as a possible D gene (5 bases). CDR3 size: 13 residues. The germline V and J ends were trimmed by 7 bases and 11 bases, with 15 bases remaining between them. Germline CDR1 PRHDT, CDR2 FYEKMQ (reference sequence). This chain's CDR3 is CASTLGGEAPLHF. The CDR3 DNA sequence: TGTGCCAGCACCTTGGGGGGAGAGGCACCCCTCCACTTT.

This chain joins TRBV5-8 and TRBJ1-2; 7 nucleotides line up with TRBD1. CDR1 is SGHTS and CDR2 is YDEGEE in the germline V gene. The junction had 2 bases not matched to a gene; V was cut back by 3 bases and J by 3 bases. The CDR3 extends over 13 amino acids. This CDR3 reads CASSWDRDYGYTF. CDR3 nucleotide sequence: TGTGCCAGCAGCTGGGACAGAGACTATGGCTACACCTTC.